A selection of T cell receptor beta chains follows, all from one sample in a study of cytomegalovirus exposure and HLA in healthy donors. This table comes from immunoSEQ multiplex PCR, and its TCRdb copy is limited to in-frame clones, with some not included. The sample shows some 170,000 clones, more than 80% of them seen only once. What was sequenced was PBMCs. These receptors were collected from a woman between 45 and 60 years old in good health and CMV-seronegative. CDR3s include the opening cysteine and the closing phenylalanine or tryptophan. A D gene is named only where the DNA matches it firmly. Size is omitted from some rows. Given values are once, few, many or a class for expanded clones.

v_call	d_call	j_call	cdr3_length	clone_size	cdr3_aa	cdr3_nt
TRBV9	NA	TRBJ2-5	15	NA	CASSVNGEPSETQYF	TGTGCCAGCAGCGTCAATGGAGAACCCTCTGAGACCCAGTACTTC
TRBV9	TRBD2	TRBJ2-1	17	NA	CASSARLAEFSYNEQFF	TGTGCCAGCAGCGCGAGACTAGCGGAGTTCTCCTACAATGAGCAGTTCTTC
TRBV2	TRBD1	TRBJ2-3	15	NA	CASSAGLGGADTQYF	TGTGCCAGCAGTGCGGGGCTAGGGGGCGCAGATACGCAGTATTTT
TRBV2	TRBD1	TRBJ1-5	16	NA	CASQSQGTGGNQPQHF	TGTGCCAGCCAATCTCAGGGGACAGGGGGCAATCAGCCCCAGCATTTT
TRBV7-2	NA	TRBJ1-2	17	NA	CASSLNGPPAGVYGYTF	TGTGCCAGCAGCTTAAACGGCCCTCCCGCAGGGGTCTATGGCTACACCTTC
TRBV6-5	TRBD1	TRBJ2-2	15	once	CASSLSGQATGELFF	TGTGCCAGCAGTCTATCGGGACAGGCCACCGGGGAGCTGTTTTTT
TRBV6-6	TRBD2	TRBJ2-2	15	NA	CASSYQGLHTGELFF	TGTGCCAGCAGTTACCAGGGACTACACACCGGGGAGCTGTTTTTT
TRBV7-9	NA	TRBJ2-7	15	NA	CATEQVRGPGYEQYF	TGTGCCACCGAGCAGGTGCGGGGGCCTGGCTACGAGCAGTACTTC
TRBV2	NA	TRBJ2-2	15	NA	CASSELAGNTGELFF	TGTGCCAGCAGTGAATTGGCGGGGAACACCGGGGAGCTGTTTTTT
TRBV29-1	TRBD2	TRBJ2-7	13	NA	CSVETLATGEQYF	TGCAGCGTTGAAACACTAGCGACGGGGGAGCAGTACTTC
TRBV30	NA	TRBJ1-3	14	NA	CAWGFGNSGNTIYF	TGTGCCTGGGGGTTCGGGAACTCTGGAAACACCATATATTTT
TRBV19	TRBD1	TRBJ1-2	17	NA	CASSIRSTGGANYGYTF	TGTGCCAGTAGTATAAGATCAACAGGGGGTGCAAACTATGGCTACACCTTC
TRBV13	TRBD2	TRBJ2-1	19	NA	CASSIPGTSGERPYNEQFF	TGTGCCAGCAGCATACCCGGGACTAGCGGGGAGAGGCCCTACAATGAGCAGTTCTTC
TRBV9	TRBD1	TRBJ2-2	17	NA	CASSAYRGTGANGELFF	TGTGCCAGCAGTGCGTACAGAGGGACAGGGGCAAACGGGGAGCTGTTTTTT
TRBV5-1	NA	TRBJ2-6	14	NA	CASTPVSGANVLTF	TGCGCCAGCACTCCCGTCTCTGGGGCCAACGTCCTGACTTTC
TRBV10-1	NA	TRBJ2-3	15	NA	CASSPRTPSTDTQYF	TGCGCCAGCAGTCCGAGGACACCTAGCACAGATACGCAGTATTTT
TRBV6-1	NA	TRBJ2-5	14	few	CASSGKGVQETQYF	TGTGCCAGCAGTGGAAAAGGGGTCCAAGAGACCCAGTACTTC
TRBV7-2	NA	TRBJ1-5	14	NA	CASSSRSGYQPQHF	TGTGCCAGCAGCTCTCGGTCGGGGTATCAGCCCCAGCATTTT
TRBV9	NA	TRBJ2-1	13	NA	CASSFGHGNEQFF	TGTGCCAGCAGCTTCGGACATGGCAATGAGCAGTTCTTC
TRBV7-6	NA	TRBJ2-2	17	NA	CASSLASGGANTGELFF	TGTGCCAGCAGCTTAGCATCCGGGGGAGCGAACACCGGGGAGCTGTTTTTT
TRBV9	NA	TRBJ2-7	15	NA	CASSPQGGRDYEQYF	TGTGCCAGCAGCCCCCAGGGAGGCCGGGACTACGAGCAGTACTTC
TRBV2	NA	TRBJ2-7	15	NA	CASSETGPRSYEQYF	TGTGCCAGCAGTGAGACAGGTCCCCGCTCCTACGAGCAGTACTTC
TRBV27	NA	TRBJ1-2	16	NA	CASSLEANLRGGGYTF	TGTGCCAGCAGTTTAGAGGCGAACCTCAGGGGCGGGGGCTACACCTTC
TRBV12-2	NA	TRBJ2-7	16	NA	CASRPTGLRDSYEQYF	TGTGCAAGTCGCCCAACGGGTTTACGGGACTCCTACGAGCAGTACTTC
TRBV9	NA	TRBJ2-5	16	NA	CASSVWGGGPQETQYF	TGTGCCAGCAGCGTATGGGGCGGGGGCCCCCAAGAGACCCAGTACTTC
TRBV7-2	TRBD2	TRBJ2-1	14	NA	CASSLGGRVDEQFF	TGTGCCAGCAGCTTAGGCGGGAGAGTGGATGAGCAGTTCTTC
TRBV7-8	TRBD1	TRBJ2-7	15	NA	CASSYGQGGFYEQYF	TGTGCCAGCAGCTATGGACAGGGGGGCTTTTACGAGCAGTACTTC
TRBV5-1	TRBD1	TRBJ1-5	15	NA	CVSSPYRGPGQPQHF	TGCGTCAGCAGCCCCTACAGGGGGCCAGGGCAGCCCCAGCATTTT
TRBV2	NA	TRBJ2-7	10	NA	CASRGNEQYF	TGTGCCAGCCGAGGTAACGAGCAGTACTTC